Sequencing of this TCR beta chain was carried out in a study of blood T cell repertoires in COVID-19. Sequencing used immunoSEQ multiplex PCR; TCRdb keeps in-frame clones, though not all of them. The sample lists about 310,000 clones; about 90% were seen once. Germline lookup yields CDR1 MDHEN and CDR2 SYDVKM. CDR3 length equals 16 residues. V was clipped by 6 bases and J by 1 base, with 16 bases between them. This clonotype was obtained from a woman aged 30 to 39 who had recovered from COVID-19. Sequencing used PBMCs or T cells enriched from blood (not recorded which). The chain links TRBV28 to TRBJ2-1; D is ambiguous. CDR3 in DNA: TGTGCCAGCAGGAAGCAACCGCTTCCTTCCTACAATGAGCAGTTCTTC. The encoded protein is CASRKQPLPSYNEQFF.